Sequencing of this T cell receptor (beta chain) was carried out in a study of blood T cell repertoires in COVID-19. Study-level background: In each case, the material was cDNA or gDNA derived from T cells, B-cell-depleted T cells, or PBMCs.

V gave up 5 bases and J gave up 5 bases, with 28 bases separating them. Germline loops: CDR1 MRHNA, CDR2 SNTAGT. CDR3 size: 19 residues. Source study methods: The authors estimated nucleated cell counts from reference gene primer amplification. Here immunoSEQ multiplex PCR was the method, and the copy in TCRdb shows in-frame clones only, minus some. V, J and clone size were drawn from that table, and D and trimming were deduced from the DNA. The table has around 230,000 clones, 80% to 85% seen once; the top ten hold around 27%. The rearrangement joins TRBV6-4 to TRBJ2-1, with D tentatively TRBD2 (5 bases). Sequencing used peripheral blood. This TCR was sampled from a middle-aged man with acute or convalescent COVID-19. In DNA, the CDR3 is TGTGCCAGCAGTCCACAGAGCGTCGAGGTCCTGGGGAGACACAATGAGCAGTTCTTC. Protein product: CASSPQSVEVLGRHNEQFF.